This T cell receptor beta chain is from a study of cytomegalovirus exposure and HLA in healthy donors. Whole-study findings and limits: Generally TCR sequences proved uncommon, though certain public TCRs appeared in numerous donors.

PCR involved 60 Vbeta and 13 Jbeta primers. In the original processing: An analysis performed later counted 60 million to 90 million unique TCR beta chains (roughly 10 million of them shared). Sequencing used immunoSEQ multiplex PCR; TCRdb keeps in-frame clones, though not all of them. The V and J calls and clone size are taken from that table; D and trimming were inferred from the DNA. The data show 160,000 or so clones, roughly 79% seen once. Healthy people donating bone marrow made up the donors. There were likely unrecorded immune exposures, though donors were nominally healthy when sampled. With respect to this clone: Its specificity is unknown.

Germline V gene data show CDR1 as SGHAT and CDR2 as FQNNGV. The V and J ends lost 4 bases and 8 bases respectively, with 23 bases between them. The CDR3 length is 16 residues. Sample: PBMCs. This receptor was identified in a man aged 18-30 years in good health and CMV-seropositive. V usage is TRBV11-2 and J usage is TRBJ1-1; possible D gene TRBD1, 6 bases. CDR3 DNA: TGTGCCAGCAGCTCCTCCCCTGGGGGACAAGAGGGAGAAGCTTTCTTT. This translates into CASSSSPGGQEGEAFF.